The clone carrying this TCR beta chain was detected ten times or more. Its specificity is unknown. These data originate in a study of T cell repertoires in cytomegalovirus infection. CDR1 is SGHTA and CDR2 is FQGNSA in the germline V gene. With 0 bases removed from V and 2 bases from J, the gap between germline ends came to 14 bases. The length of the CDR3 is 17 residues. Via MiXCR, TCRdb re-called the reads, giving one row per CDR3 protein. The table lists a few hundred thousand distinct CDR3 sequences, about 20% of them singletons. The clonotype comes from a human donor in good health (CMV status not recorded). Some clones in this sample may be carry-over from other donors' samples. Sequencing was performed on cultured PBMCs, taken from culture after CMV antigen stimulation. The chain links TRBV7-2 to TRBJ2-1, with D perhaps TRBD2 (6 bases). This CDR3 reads CASSLALGGKAYNEQFF. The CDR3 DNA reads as TGTGCCAGCAGCTTAGCGCTAGGAGGGAAAGCCTACAATGAGCAGTTCTTC.